This TCR beta chain was sequenced during a study of beta chain features in type 1 diabetes. Turning to the study itself: On cell yields, gender and age, patients and healthy donors were similar. Across all samples, approximately 99 million sorted cells were examined. Study-wide findings and caveats: A cDNA-based sequencing approach could over-represent cells with high TCR expression. Patients with type 1 diabetes carried fewer insertions and had more deletions at their VDJ junctions. In every one of the four CD4+ subsets, TCRB CDR3s were moderately but significantly shorter in Type 1 diabetes patients.

As for this clone: Antigen unknown.

The CDR3 length is 12 residues. Germline V lookup: CDR1 SNHLY, CDR2 FYNNEI. V lost 5 bases, J lost 6 bases, and 8 bases lay in between. Every bit of the isolated RNA underwent reverse transcription, so sequencing read expressed TCRB transcripts. Profiled with immunoSEQ multiplex PCR; TCRdb holds only in-frame clones, not every one. The data show roughly 50,000 clones, around 45% seen once. Sequenced sample: stem cell memory CD4+ T cells from blood. This sequence originates from a man in his thirties or forties with type 1 diabetes. The chain employs TRBV2 and TRBJ2-1, with no clear D. The CDR3 bases are TGTGCCAGCAGTTTTTCGGGCAATGAGCAGTTCTTC. Translating gives CASSFSGNEQFF.